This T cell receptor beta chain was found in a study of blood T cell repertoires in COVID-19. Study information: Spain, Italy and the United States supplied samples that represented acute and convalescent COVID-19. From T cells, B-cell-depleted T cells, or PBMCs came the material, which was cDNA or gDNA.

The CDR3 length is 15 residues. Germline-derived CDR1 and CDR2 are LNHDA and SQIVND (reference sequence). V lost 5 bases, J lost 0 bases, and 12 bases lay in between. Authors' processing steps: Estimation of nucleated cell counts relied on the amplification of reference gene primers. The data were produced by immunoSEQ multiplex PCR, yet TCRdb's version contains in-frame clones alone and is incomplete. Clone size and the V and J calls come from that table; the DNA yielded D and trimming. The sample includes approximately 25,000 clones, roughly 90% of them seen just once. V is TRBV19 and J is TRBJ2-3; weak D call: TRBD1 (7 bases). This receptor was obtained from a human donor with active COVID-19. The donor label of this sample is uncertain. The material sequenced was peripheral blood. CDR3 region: CASSLTGTSTDTQYF. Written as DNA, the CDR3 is TGTGCCAGTAGTTTGACAGGGACTAGCACAGATACGCAGTATTTT.